The 10 T cell receptor beta chains reported below all come from one sample, sequenced in a study of T-cell reconstitution after alpha-beta-depleted transplantation in children. It was with unique molecular identifiers that the TCRbeta library was prepared. In TCRdb, the PCR reads were re-called with MiXCR into one record per CDR3 protein. The data hold approximately 170,000 distinct CDR3 sequences, with 11% observed a single time. Sequencing used PBMCs, obtained before TCRalphabeta/CD19-depleted stem cell transplant. All receptors derive from a boy between 2 and 10 years old with acute myeloid leukemia, due to receive a stem cell transplant.

The chain couples TRBV5-8 to TRBJ1-4; D gene ambiguous. The ends were cut back, 3 bases at V and 4 bases at J, with 10 bases in the middle. CDR3 length equals 14 residues. CDR1 SGHTS and CDR2 YDEGEE come from the germline V gene. CDR3 region: CASSYGSFNEKLFF. The CDR3 DNA follows: TGTGCCAGCAGCTACGGCTCCTTTAATGAAAAACTGTTTTTT.

This clonotype was seen many times. The chain has TRBV4-1 and TRBJ1-5; no clear D gene. V dropped 2 bases and J dropped 5 bases, with 13 bases sitting between them. CDR3 length: 15 amino acids. Germline CDR1 reads MGHRA; CDR2 reads YSYEKL. In DNA form, the CDR3 reads TGCGCCAGCAGCCAAAGCCTACCGGGAGATCAGCCCCAGCATTTT. This sequence encodes CASSQSLPGDQPQHF.

This clonotype was observed many times. The rearrangement uses TRBV7-2 and TRBJ1-2; the match to TRBD1 covers 8 bases. The trim removed 1 base at V and 8 bases at J, leaving 6 bases unmatched. Germline V gene lookup returns CDR1 SGHTA and CDR2 FQGNSA. The CDR3 is made up of 14 amino acids. CDR3 loop: CASSLGRTGFGYTF. Written as DNA, the CDR3 is TGTGCCAGCAGCTTAGGCCGGACAGGGTTCGGCTACACCTTC.

This sequence joins TRBV20-1 and TRBJ1-5; possibly TRBD1 for D (6 bases). V was clipped by 6 bases and J by 6 bases, with 24 bases between them. The CDR3 extends over 16 amino acids. Germline CDR1 and CDR2: DFQATT and SNEGSKA (reference sequence). The CDR3 reads CSAIREGTGRRQPQHF. As DNA, the CDR3 is TGCAGTGCCATCCGCGAGGGCACAGGGAGACGTCAGCCCCAGCATTTT.

The rearrangement uses TRBV18 and TRBJ1-1; D is uncertain. V was clipped by 6 bases and J by 6 bases, with 11 bases between them. Germline assignment: CDR1 KGHSH and CDR2 LQKENI. The CDR3 totals 12 residues. The chain's CDR3 is CASSAVSSEAFF. The CDR3 DNA is TGTGCCAGCTCCGCGGTCTCTTCTGAAGCTTTCTTT.

This clonotype has at least ten counts. J is TRBJ1-1 and V is TRBV27; TRBD1 aligns across 7 bases. The ends lost 1 base at V and 5 bases at J; junction bases unmatched: 4. The CDR3 contains 14 residues. Germline V gene data show CDR1 as MNHEY and CDR2 as SMNVEV (reference sequence). The DNA of the CDR3 is TGTGCCAGCAGTTTATTAGGGGGCTGGACTGAAGCTTTCTTT. Its translation: CASSLLGGWTEAFF.

In this sample, this clonotype turned up many times. The chain couples TRBV6-5 to TRBJ1-4, with D unresolved. Trimming cost V 2 bases and J 7 bases, with 14 bases left between them. Per germline, CDR1 MNHEY and CDR2 SVGAGI. CDR3 size: 15 residues. Written as DNA, the CDR3 is TGTGCCAGCAGTTACGGATACAGCTTTGTTGAAAAACTGTTTTTT. This translates into CASSYGYSFVEKLFF.

Ten or more counts support this clonotype. V and J are TRBV3-1 and TRBJ2-5, with D perhaps matching TRBD2 (6 bases). The CDR3 has 15 residues. Trimming cost V 5 bases and J 1 base, with 14 bases left between them. Germline V gene data show CDR1 as LGHDT and CDR2 as YNNKEL (reference sequence). This CDR3 is CASSFRLGGQETQYF. CDR3 nucleotides: TGTGCCAGCAGCTTTCGACTAGGAGGCCAAGAGACCCAGTACTTC.

This clonotype was counted ten times or more. V usage is TRBV27 and J usage is TRBJ2-1; perhaps TRBD2 as D (6 bases). Trimming cost V 7 bases and J 6 bases, with 13 bases left between them. Germline CDR1 is MNHEY and CDR2 is SMNVEV (reference sequence). The CDR3 is 13 amino acids. In nucleotides, the CDR3 is TGTGCCAGCACTCTCGCGGGGAGCAATGAGCAGTTCTTC. Amino acid sequence: CASTLAGSNEQFF.

This clonotype was seen many times. This chain links TRBV20-1 with TRBJ2-5, with 13 nucleotides matching TRBD2. This CDR3 contains 15 residues. Germline CDR1 is DFQATT and CDR2 is SNEGSKA (reference sequence). V gave up 3 bases and J gave up 2 bases; unmatched junction bases: 3. The CDR3 is CSARGTSGIQETQYF. CDR3 DNA sequence: TGCAGTGCTAGGGGGACTAGCGGGATTCAAGAGACCCAGTACTTC.